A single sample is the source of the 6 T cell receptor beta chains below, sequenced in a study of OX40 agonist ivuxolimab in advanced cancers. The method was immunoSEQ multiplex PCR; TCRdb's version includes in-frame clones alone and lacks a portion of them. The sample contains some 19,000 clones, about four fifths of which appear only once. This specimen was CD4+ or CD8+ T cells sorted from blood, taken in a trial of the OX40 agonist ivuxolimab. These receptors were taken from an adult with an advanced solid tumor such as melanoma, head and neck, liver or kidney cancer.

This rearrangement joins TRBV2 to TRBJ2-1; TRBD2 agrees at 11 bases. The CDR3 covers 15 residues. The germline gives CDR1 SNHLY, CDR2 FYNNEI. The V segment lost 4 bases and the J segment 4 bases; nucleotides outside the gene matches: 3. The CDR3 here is CASSGVAGGYNEQFF. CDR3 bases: TGTGCCAGCAGTGGAGTAGCGGGGGGGTACAATGAGCAGTTCTTC.

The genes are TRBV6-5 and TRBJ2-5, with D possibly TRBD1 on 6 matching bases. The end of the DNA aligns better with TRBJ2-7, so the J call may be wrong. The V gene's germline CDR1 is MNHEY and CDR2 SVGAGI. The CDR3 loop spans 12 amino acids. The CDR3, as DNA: TGTGCCAGCAGAGGCAGGGGCCACGAGCAGTACTTC. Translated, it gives CASRGRGHEQYF.

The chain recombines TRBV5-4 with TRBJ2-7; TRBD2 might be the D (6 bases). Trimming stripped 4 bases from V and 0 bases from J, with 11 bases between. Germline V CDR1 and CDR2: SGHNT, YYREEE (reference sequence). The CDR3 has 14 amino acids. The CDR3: CASSNGGFSYEQYF. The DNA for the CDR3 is TGTGCCAGCAGCAACGGAGGGTTCTCCTACGAGCAGTACTTC. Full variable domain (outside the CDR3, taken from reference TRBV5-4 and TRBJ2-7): ETGVTQSPTHLIKTRGQQVTLRCSSQSGHNTVSWYQQALGQGPQFIFQYYREEENGRGNFPPRFSGLQFPNYSSELNVNALELDDSALYLCASSNGGFSYEQYFGPGTRLTVT.

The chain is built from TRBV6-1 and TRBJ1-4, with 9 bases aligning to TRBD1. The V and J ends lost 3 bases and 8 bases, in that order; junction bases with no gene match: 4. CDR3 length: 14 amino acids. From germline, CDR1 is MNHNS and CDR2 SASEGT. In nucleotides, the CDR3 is TGTGCCAGCAGTGACCGGGACAGGGAGGAAAAACTGTTTTTT. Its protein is CASSDRDREEKLFF.

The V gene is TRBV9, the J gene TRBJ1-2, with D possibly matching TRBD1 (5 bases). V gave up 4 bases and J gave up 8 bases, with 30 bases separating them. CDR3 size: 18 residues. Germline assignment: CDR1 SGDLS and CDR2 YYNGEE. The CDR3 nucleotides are TGTGCCAGCAGCTCTCCTCGCGGGACTGCCAAAATAGGGGACGGCTACACCTTC. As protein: CASSSPRGTAKIGDGYTF.

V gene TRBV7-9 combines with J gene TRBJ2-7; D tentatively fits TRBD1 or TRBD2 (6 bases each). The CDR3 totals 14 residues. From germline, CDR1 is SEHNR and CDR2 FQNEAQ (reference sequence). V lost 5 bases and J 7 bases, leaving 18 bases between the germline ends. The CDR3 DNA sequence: TGTGCCAGCAGCCGACGTGGGGGGCGAAGGGAGCAGTACTTC. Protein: CASSRRGGRREQYF.